One sample yielded the 19 T cell receptor beta chains listed below, sequenced in a study of shared clonotypes between healthy human individuals. Generated by immunoSEQ multiplex PCR, the TCRdb table keeps only in-frame clones and is missing some. The data contain a few hundred thousand clones, 79% of them singletons. Material for sequencing was PBMCs. These receptor sequences come from a woman aged 40 to 50 in good health. Some clones in this sample may be carry-over from other donors' samples.

This rearrangement joins TRBV19 to TRBJ1-1, with 7 bases aligning to TRBD1. Germline V gene lookup returns CDR1 LNHDA and CDR2 SQIVND (reference sequence). The CDR3 spans 15 residues. J was trimmed by 0 bases and V by 4 bases; bases with no gene match: 5. CDR3 residues: CASSTQGGMNTEAFF. The CDR3 coding sequence is TGTGCCAGTAGTACCCAGGGGGGTATGAACACTGAAGCTTTCTTT.

This clone occurred once. V usage is TRBV7-3 and J usage is TRBJ2-7; D is perhaps TRBD1 or TRBD2 (5 bases each). CDR3 length: 14 amino acids. Trimming removed 0 bases at V and 4 bases at J, with 10 bases between. Germline V gene data show CDR1 as SGHTA and CDR2 as FQGTGA. CDR3 sequence reads: CASSLTGTSYEQYF. The CDR3 bases are TGTGCCAGCAGCTTAACGGGGACGTCTTACGAGCAGTACTTC.

The V and J genes are TRBV28 and TRBJ2-7; perhaps TRBD1 as D (5 bases). This CDR3 contains 14 residues. Trimming pared 4 bases from V and 5 bases from J, leaving 15 bases between. Germline CDR1 and CDR2: MDHEN and SYDVKM. CDR3 region: CASSSPDTFHEQYF. DNA of the CDR3: TGTGCCAGCAGTTCCCCGGACACCTTCCACGAGCAGTACTTC.

The V call is TRBV9, the J call TRBJ2-5; tentatively, D is TRBD2 (5 bases). In germline, CDR1 is SGDLS, CDR2 YYNGEE. This CDR3 region has 14 residues. The ends were cut back, 0 bases at V and 4 bases at J, with 10 bases in the middle. As DNA, the CDR3 is TGTGCCAGCAGCGTAGCTACGAGGGTAGAGACCCAGTACTTC. Translated: CASSVATRVETQYF.

The chain couples TRBV2 to TRBJ2-2; the match to TRBD2 covers 13 bases. J gave up 5 bases and V 6 bases, and 6 bases lay outside the gene matches. Per germline, CDR1 SNHLY and CDR2 FYNNEI. The CDR3 is made up of 16 amino acids. Here the CDR3 reads CASSHGLAGDTGELFF. The CDR3 nucleotides read TGTGCCAGCAGCCACGGACTAGCGGGAGATACCGGGGAGCTGTTTTTT.

The chain couples TRBV6-5 to TRBJ1-5, with D unclear. The CDR3 spans 13 residues. V was shortened by 5 bases and J by 0 bases, with 5 bases between the two germline ends. Germline assignment: CDR1 MNHEY and CDR2 SVGAGI. The CDR3 here is CASSRSSNQPQHF. The CDR3 DNA reads TGTGCCAGCAGTCGAAGTAGCAATCAGCCCCAGCATTTT.

The V call is TRBV2, the J call TRBJ1-4; no firm D call. There are 13 residues in the CDR3. V lost 6 bases, J lost 7 bases, and 12 bases lay in between. The V gene's germline CDR1 is SNHLY and CDR2 FYNNEI. In nucleotides, the CDR3 is TGTGCCAGCAGATTCCAAGCGCTTGAAAAACTGTTTTTT. It yields the protein CASRFQALEKLFF.

This clone came up a few times. The chain employs TRBV4-2 and TRBJ1-1; TRBD1 agrees at 8 bases. Germline values: CDR1 LGHNA, CDR2 YNFKEQ. Trimming cost V 4 bases and J 1 base; bases outside gene matches: 2. The CDR3 is 14 amino acids. The CDR3 region is CASSLGQGNTEAFF. The DNA for the CDR3 is TGTGCCAGCAGCCTCGGACAGGGGAACACTGAAGCTTTCTTT.

The rearrangement links TRBV28 to TRBJ2-2; 8 positions match TRBD1. Germline CDR1 MDHEN, CDR2 SYDVKM. The V and J ends lost 4 bases and 9 bases, in that order; junction bases with no gene match: 7. This CDR3 spans 14 amino acids. The CDR3 reads CASSWGQAGRELFF. In DNA form, the CDR3 reads TGTGCCAGCAGTTGGGGACAGGCGGGCAGGGAGCTGTTTTTT. Full variable domain (rest looked up from reference TRBV28 and TRBJ2-2): DVKVTQSSRYLVKRTGEKVFLECVQDMDHENMFWYRQDPGLGLRLIYFSYDVKMKEKGDIPEGYSVSREKKERFSLILESASTNQTSMYLCASSWGQAGRELFFGEGSRLTVL.

This chain links TRBV7-2 with TRBJ1-1, with D hard to call. V lost 1 base, J lost 0 bases, and 6 bases lay in between. The length of the CDR3 is 14 residues. The germline gives CDR1 SGHTA, CDR2 FQGNSA. In DNA form, the CDR3 reads TGTGCCAGCAGCTTAGTTCCAGTGAACACTGAAGCTTTCTTT. Its translation: CASSLVPVNTEAFF.

The J gene is TRBJ2-1, the V gene TRBV7-3, with 11 bases matching TRBD2. CDR3 length: 15 amino acids. The germline gives CDR1 SGHTA, CDR2 FQGTGA. V trimming: 2 bases; J trimming: 10 bases; junction bases outside the gene matches: 7. DNA of the CDR3: TGTGCCAGCAGCTTAGGGACTAGCGGCCTTAGGGAGCAGTTCTTC. This codes for CASSLGTSGLREQFF.

The V and J genes are TRBV27 and TRBJ1-2; possibly TRBD1 for D (6 bases). Looked up from germline, CDR1 is MNHEY and CDR2 is SMNVEV (reference sequence). V lost 5 bases and J 8 bases, leaving 18 bases between the germline ends. The CDR3 extends over 14 amino acids. The CDR3 nucleotides are TGTGCCAGCAGTCAGAACGGCGGGGGCGGCGGCTACACCTTC. Its translation is CASSQNGGGGGYTF.

This chain links TRBV28 with TRBJ1-1; D is possibly TRBD1 (5 bases). CDR3 size: 14 residues. The V and J ends lost 3 bases and 5 bases respectively, with 13 bases between them. The germline V gene has CDR1 MDHEN and CDR2 SYDVKM. CDR3 DNA sequence: TGTGCCAGCAGTTTCAACAGGTTGTGGACTGAAGCTTTCTTT. This encodes CASSFNRLWTEAFF.

The rearrangement links TRBV11-3 to TRBJ2-2; 8 bases match TRBD1. V shed 3 bases and J 4 bases; nucleotides not matched to a gene: 7. The CDR3 covers 16 residues. CDR1 and CDR2 from the germline V gene are SGHNT and YENEEA. Here the CDR3 reads CASSFWMTGATGELFF. The DNA of the CDR3 is TGTGCCAGCAGCTTTTGGATGACAGGGGCCACCGGGGAGCTGTTTTTT. The full variable domain, rest sourced from reference TRBV11-3 and TRBJ2-2, is EAGVVQSPRYKIIEKKQPVAFWCNPISGHNTLYWYLQNLGQGPELLIRYENEEAVDDSQLPKDRFSAERLKGVDSTLKIQPAELGDSAVYLCASSFWMTGATGELFFGEGSRLTVL.

This clone appeared once. The genes are TRBV5-6 and TRBJ2-1, with TRBD2 matching over 11 bases. Germline CDR1 is SGHDT and CDR2 is YYEEEE. The CDR3 loop spans 16 amino acids. The V segment lost 4 bases and the J segment 3 bases; nucleotides outside the gene matches: 6. This CDR3 reads CASSPPTSGIYNEQFF. The CDR3, as DNA: TGTGCCAGCAGCCCCCCGACTAGCGGGATCTACAATGAGCAGTTCTTC.

The genes are TRBV18 and TRBJ2-1, with 9 bases matching TRBD2. Germline V gene data show CDR1 as KGHSH and CDR2 as LQKENI. The CDR3 spans 16 residues. The V and J ends lost 1 base and 5 bases, in that order; junction bases with no gene match: 6. The CDR3 bases are TGTGCCAGCTCACCACAGTCTGCGGGAGGGGACAATGAGCAGTTCTTC. Amino acid sequence: CASSPQSAGGDNEQFF.

The chain joins TRBV29-1 to TRBJ1-1; D remains unclear. The CDR3 runs 14 residues. Germline V gene data show CDR1 as SQVTM and CDR2 as ANQGSEA. V was shortened by 2 bases and J by 7 bases, with 17 bases between the two germline ends. The CDR3 here is CSVEIASGPIEAFF. CDR3 bases: TGCAGCGTTGAAATCGCGAGCGGACCAATTGAAGCTTTCTTT. The whole variable domain, remainder taken from reference TRBV29-1 and TRBJ1-1, is SAVISQKPSRDICQRGTSLTIQCQVDSQVTMMFWYRQQPGQSLTLIATANQGSEATYESGFVIDKFPISRPNLTFSTLTVSNMSPEDSSIYLCSVEIASGPIEAFFGQGTRLTVV.

This chain connects TRBV19 to TRBJ1-1; TRBD1 is a possible D gene (5 bases). Per the germline V gene, CDR1 is LNHDA and CDR2 is SQIVND (reference sequence). The CDR3 extends over 14 amino acids. V was clipped by 1 base and J by 3 bases, with 9 bases between them. The DNA of the CDR3 is TGTGCCAGTAGTATAGTGGAAGGGGACACTGAAGCTTTCTTT. Protein: CASSIVEGDTEAFF.

This clone has more than one count but fewer than ten. The chain links TRBV7-9 to TRBJ1-2; D may be TRBD1 (6 bases). V lost 0 bases to trimming and J lost 5 bases, with 10 bases between them. This CDR3 is built from 14 residues. Germline V gives CDR1 SEHNR, CDR2 FQNEAQ (reference sequence). DNA for the CDR3: TGTGCCAGCAGCTTAGCACAGGGATGGTATGGCTACACCTTC. Translation gives CASSLAQGWYGYTF.